This TCR beta chain was documented in a study of T cells after yellow fever vaccination. This clonotype showed up many times. As yet, its antigen is unknown. TCRdb processed the 5' RACE reads anew with MiXCR; each CDR3 protein has one entry. This table holds more than 300,000 distinct CDR3 sequences, around 4.4% found once. Findings and caveats of the study: Subsequent booster samples again held most clones from primary vaccination (96% CD4, 85% to 90% CD8).

From germline, CDR1 is SGHVS and CDR2 FNYEAQ. Trimming removed 5 bases at V and 3 bases at J, with 14 bases between. The CDR3 extends over 14 amino acids. The specimen was PBMCs, collected 15 days after the yellow fever booster vaccination. V gene TRBV7-6 combines with J gene TRBJ2-7; D is unresolved. The receptor comes from a man aged 18 to 35 who received the YFV17D yellow fever vaccine. In DNA, the CDR3 is TGTGCCAGCAGCATACGTACTGGTAACTACGAGCAGTACTTC. Encoded protein: CASSIRTGNYEQYF.